This TCR beta chain was documented in a study of T-cell reconstitution after alpha-beta-depleted transplantation in children. The sample holds a few counts of this clonotype. Its target is unknown. Preparation of the TCRbeta library used unique molecular identifiers. From the PCR reads, TCRdb called clonotypes with MiXCR, one entry per CDR3 protein. The table has 500,000 to 750,000 distinct CDR3 sequences, 25% to 30% seen once. Findings of the study overall: For some patients, TCRbeta diversity was high at day 60 because of recipient T cells and thymic progenitors that survived. After transplant, at about two months, alpha-beta T cells were reportedly derived from several hundred expanded graft clones. Newly generated T cells supplied most T-cell counts and diversity one year post-transplant.

The CDR3 runs 15 residues. Trimming took 8 bases from V and 2 from J; bases not matched to a gene: 7. Sequenced material: PBMCs, taken before TCRalphabeta/CD19-depleted stem cell transplant. The clonotype originates from a boy under two years old with Wiskott-Aldrich syndrome, due to receive a stem cell transplant. The chain carries TRBV12-3 or TRBV12-4 and TRBJ2-3; 10 bases are a match to TRBD2. Written as DNA, the CDR3 is TGTGCCAGCCTACAGCGGGAGGGCCCCACAGATACGCAGTATTTT. This translates into CASLQREGPTDTQYF.